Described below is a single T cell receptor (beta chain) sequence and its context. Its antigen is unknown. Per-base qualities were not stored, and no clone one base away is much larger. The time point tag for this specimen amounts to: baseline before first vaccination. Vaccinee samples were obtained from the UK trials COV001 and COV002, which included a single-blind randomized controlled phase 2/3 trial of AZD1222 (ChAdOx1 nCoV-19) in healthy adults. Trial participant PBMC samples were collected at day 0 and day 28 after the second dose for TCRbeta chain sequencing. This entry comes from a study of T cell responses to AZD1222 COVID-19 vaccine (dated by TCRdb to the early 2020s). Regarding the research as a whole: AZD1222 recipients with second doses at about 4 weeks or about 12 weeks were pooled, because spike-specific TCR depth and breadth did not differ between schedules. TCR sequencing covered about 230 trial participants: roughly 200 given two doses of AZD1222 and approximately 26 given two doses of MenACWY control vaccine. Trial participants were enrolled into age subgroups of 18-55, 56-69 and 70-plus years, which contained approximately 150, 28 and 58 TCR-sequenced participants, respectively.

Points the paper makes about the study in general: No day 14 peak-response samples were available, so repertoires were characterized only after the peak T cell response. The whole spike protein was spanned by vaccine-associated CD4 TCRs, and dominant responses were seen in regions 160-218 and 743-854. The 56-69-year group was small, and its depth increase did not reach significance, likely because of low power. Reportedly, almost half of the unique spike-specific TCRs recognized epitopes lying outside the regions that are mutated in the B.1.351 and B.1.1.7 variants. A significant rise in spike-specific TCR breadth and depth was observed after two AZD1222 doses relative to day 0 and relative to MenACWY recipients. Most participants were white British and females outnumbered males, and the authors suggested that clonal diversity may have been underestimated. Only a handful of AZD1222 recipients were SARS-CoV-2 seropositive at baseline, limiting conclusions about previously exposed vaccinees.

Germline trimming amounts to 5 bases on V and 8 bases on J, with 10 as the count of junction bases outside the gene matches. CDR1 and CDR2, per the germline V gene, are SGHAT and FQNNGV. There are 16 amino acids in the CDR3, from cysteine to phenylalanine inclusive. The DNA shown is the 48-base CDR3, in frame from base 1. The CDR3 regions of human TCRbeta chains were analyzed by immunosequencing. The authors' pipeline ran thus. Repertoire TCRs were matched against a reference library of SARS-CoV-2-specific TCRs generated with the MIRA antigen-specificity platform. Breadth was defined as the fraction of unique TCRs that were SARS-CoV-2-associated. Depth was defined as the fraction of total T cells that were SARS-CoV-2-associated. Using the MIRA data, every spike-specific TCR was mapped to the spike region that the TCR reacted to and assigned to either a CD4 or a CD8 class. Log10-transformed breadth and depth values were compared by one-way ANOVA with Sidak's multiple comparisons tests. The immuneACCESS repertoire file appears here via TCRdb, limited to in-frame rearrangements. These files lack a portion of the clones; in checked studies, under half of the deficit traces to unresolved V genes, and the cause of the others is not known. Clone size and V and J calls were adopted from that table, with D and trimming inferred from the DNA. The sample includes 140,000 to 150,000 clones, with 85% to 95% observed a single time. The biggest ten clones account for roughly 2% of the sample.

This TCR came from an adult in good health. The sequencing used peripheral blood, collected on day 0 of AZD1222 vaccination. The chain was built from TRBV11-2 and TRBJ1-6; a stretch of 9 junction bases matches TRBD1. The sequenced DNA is TGTGCCAGCAGCCCGACTCGGACAGGGGTGGATTCACCCCTCCACTTT. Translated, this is CASSPTRTGVDSPLHF.